Each of the 10 T cell receptor beta chains below was sequenced from the same sample in a study of cytomegalovirus exposure and HLA in healthy donors. PCR was performed using 60 Vbeta and 13 Jbeta primers. Repertoires were generated with immunoSEQ multiplex PCR, while TCRdb's copy carries only in-frame clones and drops some. Among some 89,000 clones listed, approximately 80% were seen once. Sequenced material: PBMCs. The receptors here all came from a woman between 40 and 55 years old in good health and CMV-seropositive.

The chain recombines TRBV2 with TRBJ1-3; 7 bases are shared with TRBD1. The ends lost 6 bases at V and 0 bases at J; junction bases unmatched: 5. There are 15 residues in the CDR3. Germline V gene data show CDR1 as SNHLY and CDR2 as FYNNEI. The CDR3 sequence is CASSGTANSGNTIYF. As DNA, the CDR3 is TGTGCCAGCAGCGGGACAGCCAACTCTGGAAACACCATATATTTT.

The table lists this clone with a count of one. The chain links TRBV6-5 to TRBJ1-6, with unresolved D. In germline, CDR1 is MNHEY, CDR2 SVGAGI. This CDR3 is built from 15 residues. V lost 2 bases, J lost 0 bases, and 5 bases lay in between. CDR3: CASSYRSSYNSPLHF. Written as DNA, the CDR3 is TGTGCCAGCAGTTACCGGAGCTCCTATAATTCACCCCTCCACTTT.

This chain connects TRBV18 to TRBJ2-5; 14 nucleotides align to TRBD2. CDR1 KGHSH and CDR2 LQKENI come from the germline V gene. This CDR3 comprises 22 residues. The V segment lost 3 bases and the J segment 2 bases; nucleotides outside the gene matches: 20. CDR3 sequence reads: CASSPPLPGTSGSAGEQETQYF. The DNA for the CDR3 is TGTGCCAGCTCACCCCCTCTACCCGGGACTAGCGGGAGTGCGGGTGAGCAAGAGACCCAGTACTTC.

In this sample, this clone turned up a few times. The rearrangement uses TRBV6-5 and TRBJ2-7, with 9 bases matching TRBD1. Per germline, CDR1 MNHEY and CDR2 SVGAGI. V lost 7 bases, J lost 3 bases, and 1 base stayed unmatched. This CDR3 is built from 12 residues. The CDR3 here is CASKGQGYEQYF. The DNA for the CDR3 is TGTGCCAGCAAGGGACAGGGCTACGAGCAGTACTTC.

The genes are TRBV6-6 and TRBJ2-5, with TRBD1 identical over 7 bases. The J segment lost 4 bases and the V segment lost 6 bases, leaving 5 bases of the junction unmatched. CDR1 and CDR2 from the germline V gene are MNHNY and SVGAGI (reference sequence). This CDR3 has 13 residues. The CDR3 DNA follows: TGTGCCAGCAGGGGGGACAGACTAGAGACCCAGTACTTC. The encoded protein is CASRGDRLETQYF.

About this clone: This sample also contains other DNA sequences that code for the same CDR3. The CDR3 nucleotides read TGTGCCAGCAGCTTAGTTGCAGGAGGAGACTACAATGAGCAGTTCTTC. This sequence encodes CASSLVAGGDYNEQFF. The chain combines TRBV7-2 with TRBJ2-1, with a possible D match to TRBD2 (5 bases). CDR3 length: 16 residues. Trimming pared 1 base from V and 3 bases from J, leaving 13 bases between. Germline V gene sequence: CDR1 SGHTA, CDR2 FQGNSA. Using reference TRBV7-2 and TRBJ2-1 for the parts outside the CDR3, the full variable domain is GAGVSQSPSNKVTEKGKDVELRCDPISGHTALYWYRQSLGQGLEFLIYFQGNSAPDKSGLPSDRFSAERTGGSVSTLTIQRTQQEDSAVYLCASSLVAGGDYNEQFFGPGTRLTVL.

V is TRBV9 and J is TRBJ1-2; D is uncertain. The V gene's germline CDR1 is SGDLS and CDR2 YYNGEE. The V end lost 1 base, the J end lost 4 bases, and 11 bases lay between the germline ends. This CDR3 contains 14 residues. This CDR3 reads CASSVTEGPYGYTF. The CDR3 coding sequence is TGTGCCAGCAGCGTAACAGAGGGCCCCTATGGCTACACCTTC.

CDR3 sequence (DNA): TGTGCCAGCAGTTACTCGAATACAGGGGGTGGCTACACCTTC. Residues: CASSYSNTGGGYTF. This chain joins TRBV6-5 and TRBJ1-2; 8 positions match TRBD1. The CDR3 runs 14 residues. Losses at the gene ends were 0 bases for V and 7 bases for J; bases not matched to a gene: 4. In germline, CDR1 is MNHEY, CDR2 SVGAGI.

V is TRBV10-2 and J is TRBJ2-3; TRBD1 might be the D (6 bases). Germline V gene lookup returns CDR1 WSHSY and CDR2 SAAADI. The CDR3 extends over 14 amino acids. V lost 6 bases to trimming and J lost 6 bases, with 16 bases between them. The CDR3 DNA is TGCGCCAGCAGCTCAGGGGATGGTTTGGATACGCAGTATTTT. This encodes CASSSGDGLDTQYF.

V gene TRBV30 combines with J gene TRBJ1-5; D is uncertain. Trimming left V 1 base short and J 7 bases short, with 11 bases between. In germline, CDR1 is GTSNPN, CDR2 SVGIG (reference sequence). The CDR3 is 13 residues long. The DNA of the CDR3 is TGTGCCTGGAGTGCCGAGCTAACGCAGCCCCAGCATTTT. It specifies CAWSAELTQPQHF.